The 17 T cell receptor beta chains listed next were all sequenced from one sample in a study of blood T cell repertoires in COVID-19. Sequenced by immunoSEQ multiplex PCR; TCRdb stores in-frame clones only, minus some. Of over 250,000 clones detected, 70% to 90% appear once; the ten largest clones hold around 0.8%. The sequenced sample was peripheral blood. The receptors were gathered from a woman aged 25 to 45 with acute or convalescent COVID-19.

The gene calls are TRBV10-3 and TRBJ2-6; tentatively, D is TRBD1 (6 bases). V was cut by 8 bases and J by 0 bases, with 20 bases left in between. The CDR3 extends over 18 amino acids. Germline V CDR1 and CDR2: ENHRY, SYGVKD. This CDR3 is CAIPLRQGTSSGANVLTF. CDR3 DNA sequence: TGTGCCATCCCATTAAGGCAGGGGACAAGCTCTGGGGCCAACGTCCTGACTTTC.

The chain uses TRBV12-3 or TRBV12-4 and TRBJ2-7; unclear D gene. CDR3 length equals 13 residues. The germline V and J ends were trimmed by 6 bases and 0 bases, with 9 bases remaining between them. In nucleotides, the CDR3 is TGTGCCAGCAGCAGACAAACCTCCTACGAGCAGTACTTC. Residues: CASSRQTSYEQYF.

V usage is TRBV12-3 or TRBV12-4 and J usage is TRBJ2-3; maybe TRBD1 (5 bases). V lost 3 bases and J 4 bases, leaving 8 bases between the germline ends. The CDR3 spans 13 residues. CDR3 nucleotides: TGTGCCAGCAGTTTCGGACAAGCAGATACGCAGTATTTT. Residues: CASSFGQADTQYF.

The chain recombines TRBV5-1 with TRBJ2-7; D remains ambiguous. CDR1 SGHRS and CDR2 YFSETQ come from the germline V gene. The CDR3 runs 13 residues. Trimming removed 1 base from V and 0 bases from J, with 5 bases in between. This chain's CDR3 is CASSLPSSYEQYF. In nucleotides, the CDR3 is TGCGCCAGCAGCTTGCCGAGCTCCTACGAGCAGTACTTC.

V is TRBV5-6 and J is TRBJ2-7; 9 positions agree with TRBD2. The V gene's germline CDR1 is SGHDT and CDR2 YYEEEE. This CDR3 comprises 14 residues. Trimming removed 1 base from V and 7 bases from J; junction bases left unmatched: 6. CDR3 coding DNA: TGTGCCAGCAGCTTGCCTAGCGGGACGGGGGAGCAGTACTTC. This encodes CASSLPSGTGEQYF.

This clone was found a few times. This chain connects TRBV24-1 to TRBJ2-7; 11 bases are a match to TRBD2. In germline, CDR1 is KGHDR, CDR2 SFDVKD. The CDR3 is 17 amino acids. V was clipped by 4 bases and J by 4 bases; unmatched bases: 11. Here the CDR3 DNA reads TGTGCCACCAGTGACTCCATAGCGGGAGGGCCCTCATACGAGCAGTACTTC. This gives the protein CATSDSIAGGPSYEQYF.

The rearrangement uses TRBV29-1 and TRBJ2-5; the match to TRBD2 covers 7 bases. V lost 7 bases, J lost 1 base, and 6 bases stayed unmatched. The CDR3 extends over 13 amino acids. Germline V gives CDR1 SQVTM, CDR2 ANQGSEA. The CDR3 DNA is TGCAGCGCGGGACGGGGGGTCCAAGAGACCCAGTACTTC. It is translated as CSAGRGVQETQYF.

The chain employs TRBV6-6 and TRBJ1-6; 8 bases fit TRBD1. The CDR3 sequence is 14 residues long. In germline, CDR1 is MNHNY, CDR2 SVGAGI (reference sequence). V lost 5 bases to trimming and J lost 10 bases; unmatched junction nucleotides: 7. This chain's CDR3 is CASSAQGVRSPLHF. The CDR3 bases are TGTGCCAGCAGTGCACAGGGGGTAAGGTCACCCCTCCACTTT.

The chain joins TRBV6-2 or TRBV6-3 to TRBJ1-5; D remains ambiguous. V dropped 6 bases and J dropped 2 bases, with 11 bases sitting between them. CDR3 length: 14 residues. Germline V gene lookup returns CDR1 MNHEY and CDR2 SVGEGT. The CDR3 DNA is TGTGCCAGCAGCGTCGTATCGGGCAATCAGCCCCAGCATTTT. Its translation is CASSVVSGNQPQHF.

The genes are TRBV27 and TRBJ1-2; 9 nucleotides match TRBD1. Trimming removed 4 bases from V and 8 bases from J; junction bases left unmatched: 11. CDR1 and CDR2 (germline): MNHEY, SMNVEV (reference sequence). The CDR3 length is 15 residues. The CDR3 DNA reads as TGTGCCAGCAGTTCTCCGGGACAGGGTATGGGAGGCTACACCTTC. Protein product: CASSSPGQGMGGYTF.

This clone was detected once. This CDR3 is CASSQERSGLNTGELFF. As DNA, the CDR3 is TGCGCCAGCAGCCAAGAACGGTCGGGGTTGAACACCGGGGAGCTGTTTTTT. J is TRBJ2-2 and V is TRBV4-3; a possible D gene is TRBD2 (5 bases). The V gene's germline CDR1 is LGHNA and CDR2 YSLEER. This CDR3 spans 17 amino acids. Trimming removed 0 bases from V and 1 base from J, with 12 bases in between.

The V and J genes are TRBV27 and TRBJ1-5; possible D gene TRBD1, 5 bases. CDR1 is MNHEY and CDR2 is SMNVEV in the germline V gene (reference sequence). The CDR3 sequence is 17 residues long. V lost 2 bases to trimming and J lost 4 bases, with 18 bases between them. CDR3 DNA: TGTGCCAGCAGTTTACGGACACTGTGGCCTCCAAATCAGCCCCAGCATTTT. Amino acid sequence: CASSLRTLWPPNQPQHF.

The V and J genes are TRBV29-1 and TRBJ2-3; perhaps TRBD1 as D (6 bases). Germline lookup yields CDR1 SQVTM and CDR2 ANQGSEA. The CDR3 sequence is 14 residues long. V lost 6 bases and J lost 0, with 13 bases in between. The DNA of the CDR3 is TGCAGCGTACAGGACAGACCTAGCACAGATACGCAGTATTTT. This sequence encodes CSVQDRPSTDTQYF.

The chain employs TRBV23-1 and TRBJ2-1, with D hard to call. TRBV23-1 is an open reading frame whose function is uncertain. CDR3 length: 17 residues. V lost 1 base, J lost 0 bases, and 13 bases lay in between. The CDR3 bases are TGCGCCAGCAGTCAATTCGACATGGAAATCTCCTACAATGAGCAGTTCTTC. As protein: CASSQFDMEISYNEQFF.

In DNA, the CDR3 is TGTGCCAGTTCTCAGACAGCTAACTATGGCTACACCTTC. Translated: CASSQTANYGYTF. V usage is TRBV19 and J usage is TRBJ1-2; a weak D match, TRBD1 (5 bases). The CDR3 runs 13 residues. Germline V gene data show CDR1 as LNHDA and CDR2 as SQIVND (reference sequence). V was pared by 8 bases and J by 0 bases, with 10 bases between.

This chain links TRBV24-1 with TRBJ2-7; 9 positions match TRBD2. The CDR3 has 16 residues. Germline CDR1 and CDR2: KGHDR and SFDVKD. V lost 2 bases to trimming and J lost 2 bases; unmatched junction nucleotides: 6. CDR3 bases: TGTGCCACCAGTGATTCACGGCTAGCGGGACCCTACGAGCAGTACTTC. Amino acids: CATSDSRLAGPYEQYF.

J is TRBJ2-5 and V is TRBV18, with D perhaps TRBD1 (6 bases). The length of the CDR3 is 16 residues. V lost 3 bases and J lost 0, with 14 bases in between. Germline V gene sequence: CDR1 KGHSH, CDR2 LQKENI. The DNA of the CDR3 is TGTGCCAGCTCACCCTTGGTCAGGGGCAACCAAGAGACCCAGTACTTC. This codes for CASSPLVRGNQETQYF.